Listed below are T cell receptor beta chains from one sample, sequenced in a study of chemoradiotherapy in HPV16-positive cancers. TCRdb keeps only in-frame clones here, not all; method: immunoSEQ multiplex PCR. This sample has around 68,000 clones, with 88% found just once. This sample comprised blood, obtained from a patient who underwent chemoradiotherapy. The receptors were gathered from a human donor with HPV-associated anogenital cancer. The CDR3 runs from the conserved cysteine through the conserved F or W.

J,V,CDR3
TRBJ1-2,TRBV5-1,CASSLGPGDGYTF
TRBJ1-2,TRBV28,CASSLVQAYGYTF
TRBJ2-2,TRBV7-6,CASSTGPDANTGELFF
TRBJ2-5,TRBV27,CASSLGGQGWGETQYF
TRBJ1-1,TRBV28,CASSFQGRAFF
TRBJ2-1,TRBV9,CASSAGTSGRGNEQFF
TRBJ2-1,TRBV19,CASSPPRGGLAGDQFF
TRBJ1-2,TRBV6-9,CASSYYGGRAYGYTF
TRBJ2-3,TRBV28,CASSFGGRTDTQYF
TRBJ1-2,TRBV19,CASSGLLGYTF
TRBJ1-1,TRBV7-2,CASSLDGWYVNTEAFF
.,TRBV7-6,CASSLVAGNEQYF
TRBJ2-3,TRBV5-1,CASSVLQGGGADTQYF
TRBJ1-2,TRBV28,CASNPTGSDGYTF
TRBJ1-6,TRBV2,CASSDTFNSPLHF
TRBJ2-7,TRBV12-5,CASALGRTDHDEQYF
TRBJ1-1,TRBV29-1,CSVVTGLNTEAFF
TRBJ1-4,TRBV5-1,CASSLAPGTNEKLFF
TRBJ2-5,TRBV12-5,CASGPGVAGGQETQYF
TRBJ2-2,TRBV27,CASSFSTGTVNTGELFF
TRBJ1-4,TRBV29-1,CSVEGQGDSTNEKLFF
TRBJ2-1,TRBV9,CASSEDGTTYNEQFF
TRBJ1-2,TRBV7-9,CASSLGQQDGYTF
TRBJ2-1,TRBV18,CASSPPSGILYNEQFF
TRBJ2-2,TRBV7-6,CASSPGSGRANTGELFF
TRBJ2-5,TRBV28,CASSPQGLAGETQYF
TRBJ2-2,TRBV2,CASKEGGVVRELFF
TRBJ2-7,TRBV7-9,CASSLGLTKYF
TRBJ1-2,TRBV6-5,CASSYADGYTF
TRBJ2-1,TRBV11-1,CASSPIAGAGLSSQFF
TRBJ1-1,TRBV7-8,CASSLTGSTEAFF
TRBJ2-7,TRBV5-1,CASRTEAYEQYF
TRBJ2-1,TRBV28,CASSPPSGNEQFF
TRBJ1-6,TRBV5-4,CASSRGPGSYNSPLHF
TRBJ2-7,TRBV5-6,CASSLRGGQYEQYF
TRBJ1-1,TRBV10-2,CASSGSGTALGDTEAFF
TRBJ2-2,TRBV5-1,CASSWTANTGELFF
TRBJ2-7,TRBV7-6,CASSLRLADEQYF
TRBJ1-2,TRBV30,CAWSGGNYGYTF
TRBJ2-2,TRBV6-5,CASSYIWRGGGELFF
TRBJ2-1,TRBV6-1,CATLPGGNEQFF
TRBJ2-7,TRBV6-5,CASSYSFREEQYF
TRBJ2-7,TRBV7-9,CANSSQRGGYEQYF
TRBJ2-2,TRBV15,CATLWPTGELFF
TRBJ2-5,TRBV19,CASSIYIGGALETQYF
TRBJ2-1,TRBV6-1,CASMEGDSYNEQFF
TRBJ1-5,TRBV28,CASSSPGGAGQPQHF
TRBJ1-1,TRBV7-9,CASSPGTLDTKTEAFF
TRBJ2-1,TRBV5-6,CASSGGATYNEQFF
TRBJ1-2,TRBV5-5,CASSLSGADNYGYTF
TRBJ2-1,TRBV2,CASEDRTYNEQFF
TRBJ1-2,TRBV19,CASSPRGGFDYGYTF
TRBJ1-1,TRBV10-2,CASSRLGGSGDAEAFF
TRBJ1-2,TRBV9,CASSVGTAPHLGYTF
TRBJ2-3,TRBV19,CASSERGWSTDTQYF
TRBJ2-5,TRBV19,CASRRQGDRETQYF
TRBJ2-3,TRBV19,CASSISGSTDTQYF
TRBJ1-6,TRBV5-1,CASSFGAPPLHF
TRBJ1-4,TRBV28,CASSFQGVEKLFF
TRBJ2-1,TRBV5-1,CASSSSGRAGYEQFF